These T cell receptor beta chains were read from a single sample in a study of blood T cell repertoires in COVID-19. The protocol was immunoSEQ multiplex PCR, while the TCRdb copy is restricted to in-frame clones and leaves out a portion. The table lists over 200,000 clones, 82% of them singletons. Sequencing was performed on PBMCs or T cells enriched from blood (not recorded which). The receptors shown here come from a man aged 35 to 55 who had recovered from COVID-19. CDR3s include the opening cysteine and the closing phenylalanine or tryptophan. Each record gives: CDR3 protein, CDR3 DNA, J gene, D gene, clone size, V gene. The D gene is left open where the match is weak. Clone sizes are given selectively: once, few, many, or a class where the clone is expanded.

CASSFLLGTEAFF,TGTGCCAGCAGCTTTCTCCTAGGAACTGAAGCTTTCTTT,TRBJ1-1,.,once,TRBV7-3
CASSPTSGSDEQFF,TGTGCCAGCAGTCCGACTAGCGGGAGTGATGAGCAGTTCTTC,TRBJ2-1,TRBD2,few,TRBV5-6
CASLLRGSLPLAGELFF,TGTGCCAGCCTCTTGAGGGGGTCGCTTCCGTTAGCCGGGGAGCTGTTTTTT,TRBJ2-2,.,.,TRBV27
CASSQVGTSGRADTQYF,TGCGCCAGCAGCCAAGTAGGGACTAGCGGGAGGGCAGATACGCAGTATTTT,TRBJ2-3,TRBD2,.,TRBV4-1
CASSRRGGIQETQYF,TGCGCCAGCAGCAGGCGCGGCGGGATTCAAGAGACCCAGTACTTC,TRBJ2-5,.,once,TRBV5-1
CASSLLSGKYGYTF,TGCGCCAGCAGCCTGCTGTCGGGGAAATATGGCTACACCTTC,TRBJ1-2,.,.,TRBV4-1
CASSLGQLAGQETQYF,TGTGCCAGCAGCTTAGGGCAGCTAGCGGGTCAAGAGACCCAGTACTTC,TRBJ2-5,TRBD2,.,TRBV11-2
CASSLSPGLGTVQDTQYF,TGTGCCAGCAGTTTGTCCCCCGGGTTGGGGACAGTACAAGATACGCAGTATTTT,TRBJ2-3,TRBD1,.,TRBV28
CASSPIADTQYF,TGTGCCAGCAGCCCGATAGCAGATACGCAGTATTTT,TRBJ2-3,.,many,TRBV2
CASSSTGSTDTQYF,TGCGCCAGCAGCTCGACAGGGTCCACAGATACGCAGTATTTT,TRBJ2-3,TRBD1,.,TRBV5-1
CASSEGGGGQPQHF,TGTGCCAGCAGTGAGGGGGGAGGAGGACAGCCCCAGCATTTT,TRBJ1-5,.,.,TRBV6-4
CSVLQGNTEAFF,TGCAGCGTACTACAGGGGAACACTGAAGCTTTCTTT,TRBJ1-1,.,.,TRBV29-1
CASSEPKRDKFF,TGTGCCAGCAGTGAGCCGAAGCGGGATAAGTTCTTC,TRBJ2-1,TRBD2,.,TRBV2
CASSPGVRSGGQDTQYF,TGTGCCAGCAGCCCAGGGGTACGCAGCGGGGGGCAGGATACGCAGTATTTT,TRBJ2-3,TRBD2,.,TRBV9
CASSPDRPNYGYTF,TGCGCCAGCAGCCCGGACAGGCCTAACTATGGCTACACCTTC,TRBJ1-2,TRBD1,few,TRBV5-1
CASRGASGQSFYEQYF,TGTGCCAGCAGGGGGGCGTCCGGACAGTCCTTCTACGAGCAGTACTTC,TRBJ2-7,.,.,TRBV28
CASRSQYLGTLHF,TGTGCCAGCAGATCACAGTACCTCGGGACCCTCCACTTT,TRBJ1-6,.,.,TRBV2
CASSLVRGAGGRTDTQYF,TGTGCCAGCAGCTTAGTGAGGGGCGCGGGGGGGCGCACAGATACGCAGTATTTT,TRBJ2-3,TRBD2,.,TRBV7-2
CASSVVWRASGDTQYF,TGTGCCAGCAGTGTAGTGTGGCGGGCGTCGGGAGATACGCAGTATTTT,TRBJ2-3,.,few,TRBV6-1
CASRSGGPHNEQFF,TGTGCCAGCCGGAGCGGGGGGCCCCACAATGAGCAGTTCTTC,TRBJ2-1,TRBD2,.,TRBV28
CASSPSLGLRSETQYF,TGTGCCAGCAGCCCCTCATTAGGACTCCGGAGTGAGACCCAGTACTTC,TRBJ2-5,.,.,TRBV7-3